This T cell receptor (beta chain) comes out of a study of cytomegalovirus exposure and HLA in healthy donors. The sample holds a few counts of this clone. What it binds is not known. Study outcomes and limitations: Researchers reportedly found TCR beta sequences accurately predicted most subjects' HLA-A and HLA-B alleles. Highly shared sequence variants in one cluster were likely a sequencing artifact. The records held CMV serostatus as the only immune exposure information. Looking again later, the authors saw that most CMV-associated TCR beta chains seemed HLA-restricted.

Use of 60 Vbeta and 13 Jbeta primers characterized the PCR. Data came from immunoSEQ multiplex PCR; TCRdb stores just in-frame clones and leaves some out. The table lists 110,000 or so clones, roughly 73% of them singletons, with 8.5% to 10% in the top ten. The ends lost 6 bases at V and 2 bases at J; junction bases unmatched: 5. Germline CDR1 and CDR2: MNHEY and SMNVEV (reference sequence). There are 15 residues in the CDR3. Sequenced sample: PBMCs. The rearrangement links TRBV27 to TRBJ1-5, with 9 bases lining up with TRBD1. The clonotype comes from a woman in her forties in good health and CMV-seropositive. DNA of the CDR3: TGTGCCAGCAGAGCGCGACAGGGGGGCAATCAGCCCCAGCATTTT. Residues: CASRARQGGNQPQHF.